These 14 T cell receptor beta chains originate from one sample sequenced in a study of post-analysis software for immune sequencing data. Libraries were made from TCR beta cDNA, and they carried unique molecular identifiers. TCRdb passed the PCR reads through MiXCR, listing each CDR3 protein once. The table has some 690,000 distinct CDR3 sequences, approximately 60% seen once. Regarding the study as a whole: Higher frequency in patients than in controls was seen for roughly five TRBV segments, with TRBV5-6, TRBV5-1 and TRBV20-1 among them.

Their target antigens are unknown. The sequencing sample was made of blood. The receptors stem from a girl aged 2 to 9 with multiple sclerosis.

The chain employs TRBV7-9 and TRBJ1-2; no clear D. The CDR3 extends over 12 amino acids. Trimming took 5 bases from V and 5 from J, leaving 9 bases between them. The V gene's germline CDR1 is SEHNR and CDR2 FQNEAQ (reference sequence). The CDR3 protein is CASSRRLYGYTF. In DNA form, the CDR3 reads TGTGCCAGCAGCCGACGACTTTATGGCTACACCTTC.

The chain is built from TRBV10-3 and TRBJ2-1, with 10 bases fitting TRBD2. J was trimmed by 2 bases and V by 6 bases; bases with no gene match: 4. Per the germline V gene, CDR1 is ENHRY and CDR2 is SYGVKD. This CDR3 comprises 15 residues. CDR3 residues: CAISAGLAAYNEQFF. The DNA for the CDR3 is TGTGCCATCAGCGCTGGACTAGCGGCCTACAATGAGCAGTTCTTC.

The chain recombines TRBV5-1 with TRBJ2-7, with 10 bases that match TRBD2. The CDR3 is made up of 18 amino acids. The germline gives CDR1 SGHRS, CDR2 YFSETQ. J gave up 1 base and V 3 bases, and 13 bases lay outside the gene matches. Here the CDR3 DNA reads TGCGCCAGCAGCTCAGCCTCGACTAGCGGGTGGAGGTCCTACGAGCAGTACTTC. Residues: CASSSASTSGWRSYEQYF.

With respect to this clonotype: The junction departs from the called germline gene at one end, perhaps through a read error. The chain uses TRBV15 and TRBJ2-5; D not certain. CDR1 and CDR2 from the germline V gene are LNHNV and YYDKDF (reference sequence). The CDR3 spans 14 residues. The CDR3 coding sequence is TGTGCCACCAGCGGAGATAGGAGAGAGGAGACCCAGTACTTC. Translating it yields CATSGDRREETQYF.

The gene calls are TRBV7-9 and TRBJ2-1; D gene ambiguous. V lost 6 bases and J 8 bases, leaving 20 bases between the germline ends. CDR3 length: 15 residues. Germline lookup yields CDR1 SEHNR and CDR2 FQNEAQ (reference sequence). The DNA for the CDR3 is TGTGCCAGCAGTGGTCGCGATTTGGCGGAGCATGAGCAGTTCTTC. As protein: CASSGRDLAEHEQFF.

V usage is TRBV20-1 and J usage is TRBJ2-7, with 8 bases aligning to TRBD2. V was pared by 3 bases and J by 4 bases, with 5 bases of the junction left unmatched. CDR3 length: 13 residues. Germline V gives CDR1 DFQATT, CDR2 SNEGSKA (reference sequence). CDR3 sequence reads: CSASGRGPYEQYF. DNA for the CDR3: TGCAGTGCTAGCGGGAGGGGACCATACGAGCAGTACTTC.

The rearrangement joins TRBV27 to TRBJ2-5; 9 nucleotides align to TRBD2. The DNA end is more similar to TRBJ2-7, so the J call may be wrong. The CDR3 totals 16 residues. CDR1 is MNHEY, CDR2 SMNVEV, per germline (reference sequence). The CDR3 loop reads CASSPLSGLALYEQYF. For the CDR3, the DNA is TGTGCCAGCAGTCCCCTTTCGGGACTAGCTCTCTACGAGCAGTACTTC.

The V call is TRBV7-2, the J call TRBJ2-1, with a weak D call TRBD2 (5 bases). V lost 3 bases and J lost 9, with 12 bases in between. Germline lookup yields CDR1 SGHTA and CDR2 FQGNSA. This CDR3 has 13 residues. The CDR3 is CASSFKTRGEQFF. CDR3 nucleotide sequence: TGTGCCAGCAGCTTTAAAACTCGGGGTGAGCAGTTCTTC.

J is TRBJ2-3 and V is TRBV20-1; D remains unclear. Germline CDR1 and CDR2: DFQATT and SNEGSKA (reference sequence). This CDR3 region has 12 residues. Trimming took 4 bases from V and 6 from J, leaving 11 bases between them. The CDR3 spells CSAMFSMDTQYF. In DNA form, the CDR3 reads TGCAGTGCTATGTTTAGCATGGATACGCAGTATTTT.

The V call is TRBV7-2, the J call TRBJ2-5; the D call may be TRBD1 or TRBD2 (5 bases each). Trimming left V 5 bases short and J 2 bases short, with 18 bases between. Germline values: CDR1 SGHTA, CDR2 FQGNSA. The CDR3 contains 16 residues. The DNA of the CDR3 is TGTGCCAGCAGCGTTCCGGGACGCCCGATACAAGAGACCCAGTACTTC. Translated, it gives CASSVPGRPIQETQYF.

This clonotype was picked up a small number of times. The chain carries TRBV10-3 and TRBJ2-1; 10 positions agree with TRBD2. CDR3 length: 13 amino acids. V lost 9 bases to trimming and J lost 4 bases; unmatched junction nucleotides: 3. The germline gives CDR1 ENHRY, CDR2 SYGVKD. The CDR3 region has the DNA TGTGCCATTCGGACTAGCGGTTACAATGAGCAGTTCTTC. This gives the protein CAIRTSGYNEQFF.

This clonotype was seen more than once but under ten times. The chain links TRBV29-1 to TRBJ2-7; 9 bases line up with TRBD1. The CDR3 extends over 13 amino acids. Trimming cost V 6 bases and J 2 bases; bases outside gene matches: 5. Germline V gene data show CDR1 as SQVTM and CDR2 as ANQGSEA. The CDR3, as DNA: TGCAGCGTGAGGGACAGGGAGACCTACGAGCAGTACTTC. Amino acids: CSVRDRETYEQYF.

This clonotype was found a few times. This chain links TRBV11-2 with TRBJ2-7; D is undetermined. CDR1 is SGHAT and CDR2 is FQNNGV in the germline V gene. V was pared by 0 bases and J by 3 bases, with 9 bases between. The CDR3 runs to 14 residues. The CDR3 here is CASSLDPSGYEQYF. For the CDR3, the DNA is TGTGCCAGCAGCTTAGACCCCTCAGGCTACGAGCAGTACTTC. The complete variable domain, with remaining parts taken from reference TRBV11-2 and TRBJ2-7, reads EAGVAQSPRYKIIEKRQSVAFWCNPISGHATLYWYQQILGQGPKLLIQFQNNGVVDDSQLPKDRFSAERLKGVDSTLKIQPAKLEDSAVYLCASSLDPSGYEQYFGPGTRLTVT.

This clonotype was seen only a few times. V is TRBV7-6 and J is TRBJ1-1, with D hard to call. V was shortened by 0 bases and J by 6 bases, with 14 bases between the two germline ends. Germline CDR1 SGHVS, CDR2 FNYEAQ. The CDR3 contains 15 residues. The CDR3 here is CASSLAGPLSAEAFF. CDR3 DNA sequence: TGTGCCAGCAGCTTAGCAGGCCCCCTCAGCGCTGAAGCTTTCTTT.